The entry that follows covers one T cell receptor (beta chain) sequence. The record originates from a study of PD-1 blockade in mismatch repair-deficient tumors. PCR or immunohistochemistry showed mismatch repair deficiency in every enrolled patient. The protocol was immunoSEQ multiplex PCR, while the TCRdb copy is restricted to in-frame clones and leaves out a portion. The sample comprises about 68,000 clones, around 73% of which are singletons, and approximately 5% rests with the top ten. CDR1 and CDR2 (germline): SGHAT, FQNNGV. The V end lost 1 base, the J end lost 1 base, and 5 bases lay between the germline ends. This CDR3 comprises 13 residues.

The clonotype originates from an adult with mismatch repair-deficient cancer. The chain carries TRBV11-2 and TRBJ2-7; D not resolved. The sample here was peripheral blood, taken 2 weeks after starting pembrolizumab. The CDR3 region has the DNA TGTGCCAGCAGCTTAGTACAGTCCTACGAGCAGTACTTC. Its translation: CASSLVQSYEQYF.